This TCR beta chain was found in a study of blood T cell repertoires in COVID-19 (dated by TCRdb to between 2020 and 2021). Regarding the study in general: Collaborator samples came from the United States, Italy and Spain and covered acute and convalescent phases of COVID-19. The sample metadata nearly always contained a de-identified subject ID, COVID-19 status, age in years and sex. Where available, HLA class I and class II types were taken from metadata supplied by the sample provider and were not determined by assay-based typing. The dataset comprised deeply sampled blood TCRbeta repertoires from subjects exposed to, actively infected with, or recovered from COVID-19. The prospective study material was composed of cDNA or gDNA derived from T cells, B-cell-depleted T cells, or PBMCs. Samples came from the ongoing ImmuneRACE study (first 160 participants) plus 1,254 subjects from 6 global collaborators. The repertoires were released in a freely available public database meant as a resource for research on the immune response to SARS-CoV-2.

What the authors observed across the whole study: How much clinical and demographic metadata was included differed by source and by participant, and the metadata was provided uncurated.

TCRbeta CDR3 regions were amplified from genomic DNA by means of the immunoSEQ Assay, a bias-controlled multiplex PCR. The original methods were these. Within the assay, amplification of reference gene primers was used to estimate how many nucleated cells each sample contained. To quantify the absolute abundance of each unique TCRbeta CDR3 rearrangement, sequence reads were collapsed and filtered. For each sample, productive Simpson clonality was calculated by taking the square root of Simpson's diversity index across productive rearrangements. TCRdb limited this immuneACCESS table to in-frame rearrangements with V and J called. A share of clones is missing; checked studies link under half to unresolved V genes, and the rest is unexplained. V and J calls and clone size are those listed in that table; D and trimming were worked out from the DNA. The sample table shows 90,000 to 140,000 clones, and around 84% are seen once. Over 15% of the sample is taken by the ten largest.

Whole blood was collected in K2EDTA tubes by collaborating institutions according to the institutions' own protocols. For TCRbeta analysis, collaborators shipped samples in one of three forms: frozen whole blood, isolated PBMCs, or DNA extracted from either of those sample types. Points on this clone: No cognate antigen has been identified for it. Nothing much larger sits one base from this clone, and base qualities are not available.

CDR1 and CDR2, per the germline V gene, are SGHTA and FQGNSA. The CDR3 spans 15 residues, from the cysteine through the phenylalanine. Solely the CDR3 DNA is kept, with 45 bases framed from the first base. V drops 6 bases and J drops 3 bases, leaving 15 bases in between. Sequencing input: peripheral blood. The sequence links TRBV7-2 to TRBJ1-3, and TRBD1 may be the D gene, going by 5 matching bases. The TCR sequence derives from a woman at least 80 years old with acute or convalescent COVID-19. For the CDR3, the sequence is CASSQGGGGGNTIYF. At the DNA level, the sequence is TGTGCCAGCAGTCAAGGAGGCGGGGGTGGAAACACCATATATTTT.